This entry concerns a single T cell receptor beta chain. What antigen it recognizes has not been identified. Base qualities are not recorded, but no much larger clone differs from it by a single base. Donors were healthy HIV-negative adults with no recently reported acute infections or vaccinations. All donors were Caucasian adults living in Nashville, Tennessee, USA. Magnetic negative selection was used to enrich CD4+ T cells, after which naive cells were positively selected on CD45RA and the negative fraction became the memory subset. Blood was collected by leukapheresis, and PBMCs were isolated by Ficoll-Histopaque density gradient centrifugation and then cryopreserved in liquid nitrogen vapor phase. Purity and quantity of every magnetically sorted T cell population were checked by analytical flow cytometry. From each sorted fraction, genomic DNA was isolated and quantified by UV absorbance on a Nanodrop 2000c.

These data originate in a study of shared clonotypes between healthy human individuals (dated by TCRdb to the early 2020s). With regard to the full study: A few men and two women, aged 18 to 49 years, made up the cohort. For each donor, CD4 naive and CD4 memory were each given three plates, CD8 naive was given two plates, and CD8 memory was given one plate. To estimate repertoire size and how much clonotype sharing occurs between individuals, the study deeply sequenced the blood TCR repertoires of five or six healthy adults. Different laboratories and diverse techniques were used to prepare libraries and sequence TCR repertoires, to increase sequencing depth and limit assay-specific biases. Between about 0.8 and 9 billion PBMCs per donor were obtained by leukapheresis.

TCR CDR3 regions were amplified from genomic DNA by multiplex PCR using the deep immunoSEQ assay. For each cell subset, the extracted genomic DNA was distributed evenly across all wells of several immunoSEQ 96-well plates, and each plate served as one replicate. Each replicate PCR for sorted subsets received 150 to 250 ng genomic DNA, equal to about 30,000 T cell genomes. Purified libraries were measured with a Qubit 3.0 fluorometer, size-checked on a Bioanalyzer 2100, and measured again with the KAPA Library Quantification kit. Every immunoSEQ 96-well plate was sequenced on a dedicated single-read 150-cycle Illumina NextSeq 550 flow cell. As for the authors' bioinformatics: Because only junctional sequences without quality scores were contained in the immunoSEQ output, filtering matching that applied to full-length reads could not be performed. To assign V/J genes and CDR3, sequences were annotated using PyIR, a Python wrapper for IgBLAST v1.9, with IMGT germline references. Reads were filtered out if the reads had weak V/J assignments (E-value above 1e-6), no CDR3, stop codons, out-of-frame junctions, or ambiguous translated residues. V3J clonotypes were defined as sequences sharing an identical inferred V gene, J gene, and CDR3 amino acid sequence. To compute the percentage overlap between repertoires, the number of shared unique clonotypes was divided by the size of the smaller repertoire. Richness of each repertoire was evaluated using RTK rarefaction, the Chao1 estimator, and Recon v2.1 estimates of unobserved clonotypes. Generation probabilities for all TCRbeta clonotypes obtained by the gDNA method from several donors were computed using OLGA. Entries here come from immuneACCESS through TCRdb and include only in-frame sequences with V and J called. Some clones fail to appear in such tables; in the studies checked, an unresolved V gene covers under half of the shortfall, and the cause of the remainder is unknown. V and J calls and clone size come straight from that table; D and trimming were deduced from the DNA. This sample has about 2,500,000 clones in its table, and more than 90% of those were observed once. The top ten constitute roughly 0.13% of the sample.

Broad study findings and their caveats: Naive subsets generally had larger estimated clonotype richness than memory subsets did. The genetic and exposure-history diversity represented was limited by the small number of donors. Sampling was limited to blood, and TCR repertoires in tissue likely differ from TCR repertoires in blood. Compared with non-shared clonotypes, clonotypes shared by all four sorted-subset donors had higher generation probabilities. Even with the large sequencing depth, rarefaction of the sorted-subset datasets indicated that sequencing was incomplete. Across a few donors, approximately 5% of naive CD4, 3% to 3.5% of naive CD8, under 2.5% of memory CD4, and about 0.4% of memory CD8 clonotypes were shared. Pairwise subsampling indicated that sequencing depth was expected to affect the degree of clonotype sharing among donors.

Material: naive CD4+ T cells sorted from blood. The meaning of the sample's cell subset or site label: CD45RA+ positively selected. This TCR came from a young man in good health.

The encoded CDR3 is CASSTGQALGGYTF. The bases are TGTGCCAGCAGTACCGGGCAGGCGTTAGGTGGCTACACCTTC. Recombination joined TRBV6-6 with TRBJ1-2, with no confidently assigned D gene. Taken from the germline V gene (reference sequence), the CDR1 and CDR2 loops are MNHNY and SVGAGI. V loses 5 bases of germline sequence and J loses 7 bases, and the interval between the two ends is 17 bases. From the cysteine up to the phenylalanine, the CDR3 has a length of 14 residues. The entry retains the CDR3 DNA only, 42 bases that are in frame from base 1.